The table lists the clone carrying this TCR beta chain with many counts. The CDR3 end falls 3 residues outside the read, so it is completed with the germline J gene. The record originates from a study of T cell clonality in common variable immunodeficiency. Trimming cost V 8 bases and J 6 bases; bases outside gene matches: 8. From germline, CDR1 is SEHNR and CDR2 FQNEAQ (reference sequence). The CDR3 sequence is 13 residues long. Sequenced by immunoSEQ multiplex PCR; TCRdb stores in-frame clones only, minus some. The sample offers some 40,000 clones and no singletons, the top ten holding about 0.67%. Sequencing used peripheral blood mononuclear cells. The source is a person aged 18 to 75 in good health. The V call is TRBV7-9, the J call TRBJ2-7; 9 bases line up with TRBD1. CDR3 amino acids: CASGTGGLGEQYF. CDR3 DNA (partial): TGTGCCAGCGGTACAGGGGGCCTCGGCGAG. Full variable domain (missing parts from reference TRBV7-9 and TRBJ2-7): DTGVSQNPRHKITKRGQNVTFRCDPISEHNRLYWYRQTLGQGPEFLTYFQNEAQLEKSRLLSDRFSAERPKGSFSTLEIQRTEQGDSAMYLCASGTGGLGEQYFGPGTRLTVT.